This passage covers 11 T cell receptor beta chains from one sample sequenced in a study of blood T cell repertoires in COVID-19. The data were produced by immunoSEQ multiplex PCR, yet TCRdb's version contains in-frame clones alone and is incomplete. The table lists about 150,000 clones, 70% to 90% of them singletons. Material for sequencing was peripheral blood. These receptors were taken from a man aged 60-69 years with COVID-19, enrolled during active disease.

This clone appeared a few times. This chain uses TRBV18 with TRBJ1-1, with unresolved D. The CDR3 is 15 residues long. The V gene lost 0 bases and the J gene lost 9 bases, with 17 bases spanning the gap. CDR1 and CDR2 (germline): KGHSH, LQKENI. The CDR3 reads CASSPPTRLVNQAFF. CDR3 in DNA: TGTGCCAGCTCACCACCGACCCGACTCGTAAACCAAGCTTTCTTT.

The chain recombines TRBV7-3 with TRBJ2-5; 7 nucleotides line up with TRBD2. The CDR3 is made up of 15 amino acids. V shed 4 bases, J shed 4 bases, and the junction held 9 bases outside the gene matches. The germline V gene encodes CDR1 SGHTA and CDR2 FQGTGA. The CDR3 DNA sequence: TGTGCCAGCAGCTCCCAGCCCGGGACTATAGAGACCCAGTACTTC. This codes for CASSSQPGTIETQYF.

The chain employs TRBV4-2 and TRBJ2-6; TRBD1 might be the D (5 bases). Germline V CDR1 and CDR2: LGHNA, YNFKEQ. The V and J ends lost 4 bases and 1 base respectively, with 8 bases between them. The CDR3 runs to 15 residues. Here the CDR3 reads CASSPRDSGANVLTF. As DNA, the CDR3 is TGTGCCAGCAGCCCCAGGGATTCTGGGGCCAACGTCCTGACTTTC.

This rearrangement joins TRBV27 to TRBJ1-6, with 7 bases identical to TRBD1. Germline CDR1 reads MNHEY; CDR2 reads SMNVEV (reference sequence). Losses at the gene ends were 5 bases for V and 10 bases for J; bases not matched to a gene: 11. CDR3 size: 15 residues. CDR3 sequence (DNA): TGTGCCAGCAGTGGACAGGTTAACTCTGGGTCACCCCTCCACTTT. Its translation: CASSGQVNSGSPLHF.

The rearrangement uses TRBV20-1 and TRBJ2-3; D is perhaps TRBD2 (6 bases). V was trimmed by 4 bases and J by 6 bases, leaving 8 bases between them. The V gene's germline CDR1 is DFQATT and CDR2 SNEGSKA (reference sequence). This CDR3 has 11 residues. Here the CDR3 DNA reads TGCAGTGCTAAGGAGGGTGATACGCAGTATTTT. This codes for CSAKEGDTQYF.

The chain employs TRBV12-3 or TRBV12-4 and TRBJ2-7; D perhaps matches TRBD2 (6 bases). The length of the CDR3 is 13 residues. The V and J ends lost 6 bases and 7 bases respectively, with 16 bases between them. CDR3 DNA: TGTGCCAGCAGCGCCTACCTGGGGGGAGAGCAGTACTTC. It specifies CASSAYLGGEQYF.

The genes are TRBV5-4 and TRBJ2-5; unclear D gene. The CDR3 covers 13 residues. CDR1 and CDR2 (germline): SGHNT, YYREEE (reference sequence). V lost 2 bases and J lost 2, with 7 bases in between. The CDR3 spells CASSFARQETQYF. Written as DNA, the CDR3 is TGTGCCAGCAGCTTTGCCAGACAAGAGACCCAGTACTTC. The variable domain in full, with the rest retrieved from reference TRBV5-4 and TRBJ2-5, is ETGVTQSPTHLIKTRGQQVTLRCSSQSGHNTVSWYQQALGQGPQFIFQYYREEENGRGNFPPRFSGLQFPNYSSELNVNALELDDSALYLCASSFARQETQYFGPGTRLLVL.

The rearrangement uses TRBV11-3 and TRBJ1-1; D gene unclear. The CDR3 runs to 13 residues. Germline-derived CDR1 and CDR2 are SGHNT and YENEEA. Trimming took off 3 bases at V and 5 bases at J, with 10 bases between the two ends. The CDR3, as DNA: TGTGCCAGCAGCTTTGTTCCGGAGACTGAAGCTTTCTTT. Protein sequence: CASSFVPETEAFF.

The genes are TRBV19 and TRBJ1-1; possibly TRBD1 for D (5 bases). Trimming stripped 11 bases from V and 3 bases from J, with 13 bases between. The germline CDR1 and CDR2 sequences are LNHDA and SQIVND (reference sequence). The CDR3 runs to 12 residues. CDR3 amino acids: CAGTQGYTEAFF. The CDR3 bases are TGTGCCGGGACTCAGGGATACACTGAAGCTTTCTTT.

This chain links TRBV6-7 with TRBJ1-2, with D unclear. TRBV6-7 falls under the ORF class, with uncertain function. The V gene lost 5 bases and the J gene lost 2 bases, with 27 bases spanning the gap. The CDR3 consists of 19 residues. CDR3 DNA sequence: TGTGCCAGCAGTCAACCTCTCGTAACGGATTTCGAGGCCAACTATGGCTACACCTTC. Its protein is CASSQPLVTDFEANYGYTF.

The chain couples TRBV11-3 to TRBJ1-6, with a tentative D call TRBD1 (5 bases). The CDR3 contains 12 residues. The V end lost 4 bases, the J end lost 15 bases, and 13 bases lay between the germline ends. The germline V gene has CDR1 SGHNT and CDR2 YENEEA. CDR3 sequence (DNA): TGTGCCAGCAGCTCAACAGGTTCTGGCCTCCACTTT. Translated, it gives CASSSTGSGLHF.